This record concerns one T cell receptor (beta chain) sequence. This sample is part of a study of blood T cell repertoires in COVID-19. Across the study: T cells, B-cell-depleted T cells, or PBMCs supplied cDNA or gDNA.

Original handling: Amplification with reference gene primers provided the estimates of nucleated cell counts. Only in-frame clones appear in the TCRdb table, and some are missing; sequencing was by immunoSEQ multiplex PCR. From that table come the V and J calls and clone size; the DNA was used to work out D and trimming. In the table there are 200,000 or so clones, around four fifths of which are singletons. This CDR3 is built from 18 residues. Trimming took 5 bases from V and 7 from J, leaving 25 bases between them. Per germline, CDR1 KGHDR and CDR2 SFDVKD. Specimen: peripheral blood. The sequence derives from a man aged 25 to 40 with active or convalescent COVID-19. The chain employs TRBV24-1 and TRBJ2-2; D may be TRBD2 (7 bases). CDR3 amino acids: CATSGRLGTGGHGGELFF. The CDR3 bases are TGTGCCACCAGTGGACGCCTAGGGACGGGGGGCCATGGCGGGGAGCTGTTTTTT.